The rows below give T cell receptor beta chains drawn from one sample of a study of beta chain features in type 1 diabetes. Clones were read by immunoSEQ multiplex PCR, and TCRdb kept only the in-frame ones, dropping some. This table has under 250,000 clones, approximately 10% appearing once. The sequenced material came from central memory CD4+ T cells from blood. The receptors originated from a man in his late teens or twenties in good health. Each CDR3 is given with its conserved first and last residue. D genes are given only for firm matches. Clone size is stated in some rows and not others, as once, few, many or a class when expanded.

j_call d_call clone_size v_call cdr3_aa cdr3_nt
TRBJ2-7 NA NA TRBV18 CASSLIGTYEQYF TGTGCCAGCTCCCTGATAGGCACCTACGAGCAGTACTTC
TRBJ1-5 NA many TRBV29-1 CSVAGYSNQPQHF TGCAGCGTTGCAGGTTATAGCAATCAGCCCCAGCATTTT
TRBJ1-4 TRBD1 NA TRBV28 CASRSLGTGGEKLFF TGTGCCAGCAGGTCGCTCGGGACAGGGGGTGAAAAACTGTTTTTT
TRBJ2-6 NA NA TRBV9 CASSPTGGTILSGANVLTF TGTGCCAGCAGCCCCACCGGGGGAACAATCCTCTCTGGGGCCAACGTCCTGACTTTC
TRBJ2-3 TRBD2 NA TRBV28 CASSPGGAGTDTQYF TGTGCCAGCAGCCCCGGGGGGGCGGGCACAGATACGCAGTATTTT
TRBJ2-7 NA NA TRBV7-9 CASSEQGFFSYEQYF TGTGCCAGCAGCGAACAGGGCTTCTTCTCCTACGAGCAGTACTTC
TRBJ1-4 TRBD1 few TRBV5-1 CASRRGQATTNEKLFF TGCGCCAGCAGACGGGGACAGGCGACAACTAATGAAAAACTGTTTTTT
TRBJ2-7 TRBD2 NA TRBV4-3 CASSQALLAGAAYEQYF TGCGCCAGCAGCCAAGCCCTCCTAGCGGGAGCTGCCTACGAGCAGTACTTC
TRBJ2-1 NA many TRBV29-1 CSAVGGTSPYNEQFF TGCAGCGCCGTTGGGGGGACGTCGCCCTACAATGAGCAGTTCTTC
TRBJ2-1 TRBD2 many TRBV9 CASSTGLASGSEQFF TGTGCCAGCAGCACCGGACTAGCGTCAGGTAGTGAGCAGTTCTTC
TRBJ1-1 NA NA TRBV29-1 CSVFKTASMNTEAFF TGCAGCGTCTTTAAGACAGCCAGTATGAACACTGAAGCTTTCTTT
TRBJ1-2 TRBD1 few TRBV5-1 CASSSGQGANGYTF TGCGCCAGCAGCTCTGGACAGGGGGCGAATGGCTACACCTTC
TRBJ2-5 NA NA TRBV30 CAWSVQEAQYF TGTGCCTGGAGTGTACAGGAGGCCCAGTACTTC
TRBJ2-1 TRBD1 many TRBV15 CATSRVETGLEIF TGTGCCACCAGCAGAGTAGAGACAGGGTTAGAAATCTTC
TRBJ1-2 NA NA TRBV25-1 CASSRGDHGYTF TGTGCCAGCAGCCGGGGGGACCATGGCTACACCTTC
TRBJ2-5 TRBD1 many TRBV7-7 CASSYPGQGETQYF TGTGCCAGCAGCTACCCGGGACAGGGAGAGACCCAGTACTTC
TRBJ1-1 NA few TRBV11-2 CASSQQGKAFF TGTGCCAGCAGTCAACAGGGTAAAGCTTTCTTT
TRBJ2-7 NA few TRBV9 CASSVESDSYEQYF TGTGCCAGCAGCGTAGAATCCGACTCCTACGAGCAGTACTTC
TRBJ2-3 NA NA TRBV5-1 CASGYQITDTQYF TGCGCCAGCGGTTACCAGATCACAGATACGCAGTATTTT
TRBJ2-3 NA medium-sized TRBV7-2 CASSLARGVSPDTQYF TGTGCCAGCAGCTTAGCGCGAGGGGTGAGCCCAGATACGCAGTATTTT
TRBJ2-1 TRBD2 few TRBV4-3 CASSQIAGVREQFF TGCGCCAGCAGCCAAATAGCGGGAGTAAGGGAGCAGTTCTTC
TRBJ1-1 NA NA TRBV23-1 CASSQSGRLEAFF TGCGCCAGCAGTCAATCCGGACGGCTTGAAGCTTTCTTT